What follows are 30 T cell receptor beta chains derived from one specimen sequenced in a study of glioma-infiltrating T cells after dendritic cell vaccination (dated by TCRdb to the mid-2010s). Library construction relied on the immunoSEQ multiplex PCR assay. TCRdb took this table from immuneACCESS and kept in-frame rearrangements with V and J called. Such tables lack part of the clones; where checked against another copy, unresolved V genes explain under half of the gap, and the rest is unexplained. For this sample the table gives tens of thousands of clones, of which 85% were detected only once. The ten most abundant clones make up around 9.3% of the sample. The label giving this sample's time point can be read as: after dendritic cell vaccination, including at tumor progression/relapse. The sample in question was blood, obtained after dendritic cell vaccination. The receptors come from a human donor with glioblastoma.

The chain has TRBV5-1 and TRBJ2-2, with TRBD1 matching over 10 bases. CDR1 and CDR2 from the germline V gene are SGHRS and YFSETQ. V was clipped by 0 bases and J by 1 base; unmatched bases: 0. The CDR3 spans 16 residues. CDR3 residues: CASSLGDRGNTGELFF. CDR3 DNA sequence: TGCGCCAGCAGCTTGGGGGACAGGGGGAACACCGGGGAGCTGTTTTTT.

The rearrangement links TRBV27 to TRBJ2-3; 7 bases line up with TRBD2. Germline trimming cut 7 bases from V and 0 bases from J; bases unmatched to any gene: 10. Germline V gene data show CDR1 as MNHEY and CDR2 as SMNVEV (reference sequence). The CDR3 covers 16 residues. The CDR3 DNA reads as TGTGCCAGCACCAATATCCGGACTAGGAGCACAGATACGCAGTATTTT. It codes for CASTNIRTRSTDTQYF.

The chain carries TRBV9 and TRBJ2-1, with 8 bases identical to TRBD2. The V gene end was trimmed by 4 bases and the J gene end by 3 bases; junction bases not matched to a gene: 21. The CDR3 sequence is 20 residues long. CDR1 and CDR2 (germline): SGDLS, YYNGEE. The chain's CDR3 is CASSSTHPGLVGGIYNEQFF. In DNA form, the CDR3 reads TGTGCCAGCAGCTCTACCCACCCGGGACTAGTGGGGGGGATCTACAATGAGCAGTTCTTC. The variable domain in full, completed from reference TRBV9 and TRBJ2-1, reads DSGVTQTPKHLITATGQRVTLRCSPRSGDLSVYWYQQSLDQGLQFLIQYYNGEERAKGNILERFSAQQFPDLHSELNLSSLELGDSALYFCASSSTHPGLVGGIYNEQFFGPGTRLTVL.

DNA for the CDR3: TGTGCCAGTAGTACCACTAGCCAGGGCTACGAGCAGTACTTC. It yields the protein CASSTTSQGYEQYF. J is TRBJ2-7 and V is TRBV19; tentative D call: TRBD2 (6 bases). Trimming cost V 4 bases and J 3 bases, with 13 bases left between them. This CDR3 has 14 amino acids. Looked up from germline, CDR1 is LNHDA and CDR2 is SQIVND (reference sequence).

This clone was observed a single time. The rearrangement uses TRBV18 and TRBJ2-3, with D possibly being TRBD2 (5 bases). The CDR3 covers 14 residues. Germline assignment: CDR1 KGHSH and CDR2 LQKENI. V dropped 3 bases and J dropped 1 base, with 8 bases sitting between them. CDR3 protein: CASSPAGGTDTQYF. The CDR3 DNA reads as TGTGCCAGCTCACCGGCGGGCGGCACAGATACGCAGTATTTT.

As DNA, the CDR3 is TGCGCCAGCAGCTTGGACCTAGCGGGAGGGTACAATGAGCAGTTCTTC. This codes for CASSLDLAGGYNEQFF. The chain couples TRBV5-1 to TRBJ2-1, with TRBD2 matching over 12 bases. The ends lost 0 bases at V and 4 bases at J; junction bases unmatched: 2. CDR1 SGHRS and CDR2 YFSETQ come from the germline V gene. This CDR3 is built from 16 residues.

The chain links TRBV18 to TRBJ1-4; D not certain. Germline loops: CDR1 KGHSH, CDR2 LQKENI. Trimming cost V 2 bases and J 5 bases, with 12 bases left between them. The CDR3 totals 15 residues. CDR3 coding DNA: TGTGCCAGCTCACCATCGACGACGAGGAATGAAAAACTGTTTTTT. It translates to CASSPSTTRNEKLFF.

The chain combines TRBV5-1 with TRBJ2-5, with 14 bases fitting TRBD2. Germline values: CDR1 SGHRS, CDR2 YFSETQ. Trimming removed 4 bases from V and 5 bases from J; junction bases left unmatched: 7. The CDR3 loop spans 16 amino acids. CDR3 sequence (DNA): TGCGCCAGCAGCATGGGACTAGCGGGAGATTGGGAGACCCAGTACTTC. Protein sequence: CASSMGLAGDWETQYF. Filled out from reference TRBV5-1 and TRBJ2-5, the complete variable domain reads KAGVTQTPRYLIKTRGQQVTLSCSPISGHRSVSWYQQTPGQGLQFLFEYFSETQRNKGNFPGRFSGRQFSNSRSEMNVSTLELGDSALYLCASSMGLAGDWETQYFGPGTRLLVL.

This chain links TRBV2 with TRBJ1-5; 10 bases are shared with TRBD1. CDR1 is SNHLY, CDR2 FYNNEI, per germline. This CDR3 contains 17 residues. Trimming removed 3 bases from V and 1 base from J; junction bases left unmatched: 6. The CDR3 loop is CASSDPGTGASNQPQHF. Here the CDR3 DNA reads TGTGCCAGCAGTGATCCCGGGACAGGGGCCAGCAATCAGCCCCAGCATTTT.

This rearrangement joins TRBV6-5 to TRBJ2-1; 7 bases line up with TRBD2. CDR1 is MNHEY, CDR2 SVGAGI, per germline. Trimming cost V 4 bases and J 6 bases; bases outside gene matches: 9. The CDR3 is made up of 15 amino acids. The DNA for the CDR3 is TGTGCCAGCAGTTGGGGGGGTGCCAGCCGCAATGAGCAGTTCTTC. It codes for CASSWGGASRNEQFF.

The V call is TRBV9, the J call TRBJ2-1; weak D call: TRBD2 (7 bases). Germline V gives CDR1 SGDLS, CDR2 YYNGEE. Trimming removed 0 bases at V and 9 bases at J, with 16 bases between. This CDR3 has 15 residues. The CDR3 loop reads CASSVEGGASTEQFF. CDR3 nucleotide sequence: TGTGCCAGCAGCGTAGAGGGGGGGGCTAGCACTGAGCAGTTCTTC. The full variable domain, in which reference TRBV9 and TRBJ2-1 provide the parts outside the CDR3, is DSGVTQTPKHLITATGQRVTLRCSPRSGDLSVYWYQQSLDQGLQFLIQYYNGEERAKGNILERFSAQQFPDLHSELNLSSLELGDSALYFCASSVEGGASTEQFFGPGTRLTVL.

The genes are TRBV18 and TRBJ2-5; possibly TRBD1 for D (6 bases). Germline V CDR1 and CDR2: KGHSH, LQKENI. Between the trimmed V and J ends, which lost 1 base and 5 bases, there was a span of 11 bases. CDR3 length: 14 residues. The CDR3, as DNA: TGTGCCAGCTCACCACAGGACAGCCACGAGACCCAGTACTTC. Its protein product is CASSPQDSHETQYF. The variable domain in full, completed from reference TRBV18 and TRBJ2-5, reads NAGVMQNPRHLVRRRGQEARLRCSPMKGHSHVYWYRQLPEEGLKFMVYLQKENIIDESGMPKERFSAEFPKEGPSILRIQQVVRGDSAAYFCASSPQDSHETQYFGPGTRLLVL.

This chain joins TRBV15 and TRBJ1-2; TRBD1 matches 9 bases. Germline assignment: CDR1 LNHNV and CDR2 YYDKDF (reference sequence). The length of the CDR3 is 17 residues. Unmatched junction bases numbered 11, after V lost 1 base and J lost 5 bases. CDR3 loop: CATSRAGQGSLAYGYTF. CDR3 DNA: TGTGCCACCAGCAGAGCGGGACAGGGCTCTCTGGCTTATGGCTACACCTTC. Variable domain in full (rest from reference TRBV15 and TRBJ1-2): DAMVIQNPRYQVTQFGKPVTLSCSQTLNHNVMYWYQQKSSQAPKLLFHYYDKDFNNEADTPDNFQSRRPNTSFCFLDIRSPGLGDTAMYLCATSRAGQGSLAYGYTFGSGTRLTVV.

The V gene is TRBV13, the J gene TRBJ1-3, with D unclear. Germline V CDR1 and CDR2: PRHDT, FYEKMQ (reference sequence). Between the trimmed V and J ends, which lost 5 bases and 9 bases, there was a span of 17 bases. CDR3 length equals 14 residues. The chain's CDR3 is CASSHGRAQSTIYF. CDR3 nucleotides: TGTGCCAGCAGCCATGGGCGGGCCCAGAGCACCATATATTTT.

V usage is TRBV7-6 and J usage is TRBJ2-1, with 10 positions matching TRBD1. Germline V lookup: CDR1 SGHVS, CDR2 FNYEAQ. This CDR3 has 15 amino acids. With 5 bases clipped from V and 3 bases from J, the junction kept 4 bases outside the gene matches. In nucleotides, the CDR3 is TGTGCCAGCAGCACCGGGACAGGGGACTACAATGAGCAGTTCTTC. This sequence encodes CASSTGTGDYNEQFF.

The CDR3 loop is CASSENRGGSQPQHF. The CDR3 DNA reads as TGTGCCAGCAGTGAAAATAGGGGGGGTAGTCAGCCCCAGCATTTT. The chain couples TRBV2 to TRBJ1-5, with D tentatively TRBD1 (6 bases). Per germline, CDR1 SNHLY and CDR2 FYNNEI. The CDR3 covers 15 residues. V shed 2 bases and J shed 6 bases, with 14 bases lying between them.

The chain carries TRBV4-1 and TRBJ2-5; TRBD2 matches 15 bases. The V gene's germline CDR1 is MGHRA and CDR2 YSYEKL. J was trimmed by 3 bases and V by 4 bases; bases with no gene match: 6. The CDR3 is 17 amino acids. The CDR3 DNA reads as TGCGCCAGCAGCCCACCGGGACTAGCGGGGGGTAAAGAGACCCAGTACTTC. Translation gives CASSPPGLAGGKETQYF.

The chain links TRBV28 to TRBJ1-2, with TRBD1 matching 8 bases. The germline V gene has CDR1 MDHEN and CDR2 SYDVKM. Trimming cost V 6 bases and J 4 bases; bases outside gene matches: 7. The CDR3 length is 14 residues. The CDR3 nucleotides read TGTGCCAGCAGCCCCAGACAGGGGTTCTATGGCTACACCTTC. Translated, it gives CASSPRQGFYGYTF.

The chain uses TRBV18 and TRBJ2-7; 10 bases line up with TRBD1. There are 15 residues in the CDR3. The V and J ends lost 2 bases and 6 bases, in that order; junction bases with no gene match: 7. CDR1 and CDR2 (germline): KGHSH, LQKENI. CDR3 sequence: CASSPAAGTGVEQYF. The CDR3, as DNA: TGTGCCAGCTCACCAGCCGCCGGGACAGGGGTCGAGCAGTACTTC.

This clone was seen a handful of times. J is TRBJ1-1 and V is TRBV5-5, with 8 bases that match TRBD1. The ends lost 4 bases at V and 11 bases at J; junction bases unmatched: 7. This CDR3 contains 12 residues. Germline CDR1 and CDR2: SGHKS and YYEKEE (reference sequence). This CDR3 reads CASSQATGAAFF. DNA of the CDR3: TGTGCCAGCAGCCAGGCGACAGGGGCGGCTTTCTTT.

The CDR3 bases are TGTGCCAGCAGCCCGGACAGGGGTCGGGAGACCCAGTACTTC. Its protein product is CASSPDRGRETQYF. The chain couples TRBV7-2 to TRBJ2-5; 9 bases are a match to TRBD1. After removal of 5 bases from V and 5 bases from J, the junction contained 6 bases not matched to a gene. Germline V gives CDR1 SGHTA, CDR2 FQGNSA. The CDR3 runs 14 residues.

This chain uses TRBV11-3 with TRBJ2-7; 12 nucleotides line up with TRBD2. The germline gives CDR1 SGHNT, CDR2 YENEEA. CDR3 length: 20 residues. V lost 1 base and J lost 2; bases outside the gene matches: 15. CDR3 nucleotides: TGTGCCAGCAGCTTAGTTCCAACGGGACTAGCGGGTGATGTCCCCTACGAGCAGTACTTC. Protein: CASSLVPTGLAGDVPYEQYF.

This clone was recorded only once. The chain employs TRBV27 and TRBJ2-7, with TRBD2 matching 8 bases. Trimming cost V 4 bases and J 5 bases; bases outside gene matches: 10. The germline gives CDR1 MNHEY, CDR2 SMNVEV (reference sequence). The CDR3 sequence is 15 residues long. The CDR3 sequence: CASSSPGRGNNEQYF. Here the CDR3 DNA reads TGTGCCAGCAGTTCCCCCGGGAGGGGGAATAACGAGCAGTACTTC.

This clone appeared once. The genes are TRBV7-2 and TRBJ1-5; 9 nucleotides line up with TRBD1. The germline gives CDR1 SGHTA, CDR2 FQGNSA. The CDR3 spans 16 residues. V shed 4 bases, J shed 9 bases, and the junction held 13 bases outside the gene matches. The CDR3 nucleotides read TGTGCCAGCAGCTCCTGGGACAGGGCCCAGTTCCCGCCCCAGCATTTT. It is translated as CASSSWDRAQFPPQHF.

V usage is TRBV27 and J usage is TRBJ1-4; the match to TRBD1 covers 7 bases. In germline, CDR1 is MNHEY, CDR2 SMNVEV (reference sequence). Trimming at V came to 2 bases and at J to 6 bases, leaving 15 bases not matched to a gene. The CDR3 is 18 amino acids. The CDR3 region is CASSLRQGVTLEHEKLFF. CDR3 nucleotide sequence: TGTGCCAGCAGTTTACGGCAGGGGGTGACCCTCGAGCATGAAAAACTGTTTTTT. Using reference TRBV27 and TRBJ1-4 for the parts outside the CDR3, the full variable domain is EAQVTQNPRYLITVTGKKLTVTCSQNMNHEYMSWYRQDPGLGLRQIYYSMNVEVTDKGDVPEGYKVSRKEKRNFPLILESPSPNQTSLYFCASSLRQGVTLEHEKLFFGSGTQLSVL.

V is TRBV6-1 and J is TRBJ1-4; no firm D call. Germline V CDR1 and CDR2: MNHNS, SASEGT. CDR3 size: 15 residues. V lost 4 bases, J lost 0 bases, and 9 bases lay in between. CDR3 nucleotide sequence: TGTGCCAGCAGTGGGCCACAAGCAACTAATGAAAAACTGTTTTTT. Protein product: CASSGPQATNEKLFF.

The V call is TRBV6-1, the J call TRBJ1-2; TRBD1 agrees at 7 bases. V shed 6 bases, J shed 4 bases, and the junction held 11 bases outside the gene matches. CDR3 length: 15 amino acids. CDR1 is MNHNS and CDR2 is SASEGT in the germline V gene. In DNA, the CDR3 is TGTGCCAGCAGAAGAGGACAGGCTGACGCCTATGGCTACACCTTC. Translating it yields CASRRGQADAYGYTF.

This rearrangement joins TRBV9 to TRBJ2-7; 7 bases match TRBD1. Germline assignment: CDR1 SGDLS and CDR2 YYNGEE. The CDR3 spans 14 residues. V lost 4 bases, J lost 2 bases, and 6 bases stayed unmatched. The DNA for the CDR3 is TGTGCCAGCAGCCCCCGGGACAGCCCCTACGAGCAGTACTTC. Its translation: CASSPRDSPYEQYF.

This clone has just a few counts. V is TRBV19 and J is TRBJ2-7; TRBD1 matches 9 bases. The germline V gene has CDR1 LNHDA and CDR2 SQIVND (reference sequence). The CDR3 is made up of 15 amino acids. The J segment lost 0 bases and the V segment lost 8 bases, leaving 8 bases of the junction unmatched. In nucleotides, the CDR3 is TGTGCCAGTGCCCAGGGGGGACAGGGCTCCTACGAGCAGTACTTC. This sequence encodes CASAQGGQGSYEQYF.

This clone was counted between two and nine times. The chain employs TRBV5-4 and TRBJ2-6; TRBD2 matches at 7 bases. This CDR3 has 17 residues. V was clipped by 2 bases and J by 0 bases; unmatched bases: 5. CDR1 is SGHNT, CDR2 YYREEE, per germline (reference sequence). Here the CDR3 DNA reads TGTGCCAGCAGCTTAGCGGGGCCAATCTCTGGGGCCAACGTCCTGACTTTC. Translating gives CASSLAGPISGANVLTF.